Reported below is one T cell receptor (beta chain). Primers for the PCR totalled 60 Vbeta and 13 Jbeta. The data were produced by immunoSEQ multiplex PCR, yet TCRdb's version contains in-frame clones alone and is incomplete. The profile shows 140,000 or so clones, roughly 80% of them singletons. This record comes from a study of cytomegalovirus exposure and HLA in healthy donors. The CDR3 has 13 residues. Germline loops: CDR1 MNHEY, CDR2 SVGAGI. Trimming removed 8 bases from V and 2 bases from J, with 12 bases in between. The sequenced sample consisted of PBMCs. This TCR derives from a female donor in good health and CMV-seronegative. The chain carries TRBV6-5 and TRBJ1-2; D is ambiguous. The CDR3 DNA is TGTGCCAGCCGGTTTGGGCGCAACTATGGCTACACCTTC. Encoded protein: CASRFGRNYGYTF.